These T cell receptor beta chains were read from a single sample in a study of blood T cell repertoires in COVID-19. Assay: immunoSEQ multiplex PCR; the TCRdb copy retains only in-frame clones and omits some. Of more than 200,000 clones listed, under 90% are singletons. Sequencing used peripheral blood. The receptor source for this set is a man in his 60s with acute or convalescent COVID-19. The CDR3 runs from the conserved cysteine through the conserved F or W. The D gene is left open where the match is weak. Not all rows give a size; the values are once, few, many and, for expanded clones, a class.

D	V	size	J	DNA	CDR3
NA	TRBV28	NA	TRBJ1-5	TGTGCCAGCAGTTTCCCTACAGGGAGGGGTCAGCCCCAGCATTTT	CASSFPTGRGQPQHF
NA	TRBV6-6	NA	TRBJ1-2	TGTGCCAGCAGTTACGATGTCCTGCGGGGTAACTATGGCTACACCTTC	CASSYDVLRGNYGYTF
TRBD1	TRBV19	NA	TRBJ1-6	TGTGCCAGTAGTATTGGGACAGGGACGAATTCACCCCTCCACTTT	CASSIGTGTNSPLHF
TRBD2	TRBV30	NA	TRBJ2-7	TGTGCCTGGAGCGTAGGACTAGCGGGCCATGGGGACGAGCAGTACTTC	CAWSVGLAGHGDEQYF
TRBD2	TRBV19	NA	TRBJ2-7	TGTGCCAGTAGTCTTGGGCTAGCGGGAGTGGACGAGCAGTACTTC	CASSLGLAGVDEQYF
NA	TRBV28	NA	TRBJ2-2	TGTGCCAGCAGTTTGGCCTCGTTCGCGAACACCGGGGAGCTGTTTTTT	CASSLASFANTGELFF
TRBD2	TRBV27	NA	TRBJ2-7	TGTGCCAGCAGTCCAAGCGGGAGAGTTCCCCAGCAGTACTTC	CASSPSGRVPQQYF
NA	TRBV2	once	TRBJ1-1	TGTGCCAGCAGGGGAGACTTGAACACTGAAGCTTTCTTT	CASRGDLNTEAFF
NA	TRBV19	NA	TRBJ2-1	TGTGCCAGTAGTATATCGGGATACAATGAGCAGTTCTTC	CASSISGYNEQFF
TRBD1	TRBV6-5	NA	TRBJ2-3	TGTGCCAGCAGTCCACAGGGGGCAGATACGCAGTATTTT	CASSPQGADTQYF
NA	TRBV4-1	NA	TRBJ2-2	TGCGCCAGCAGCGATCTACGGGGTCCCGGGGAGCTGTTTTTT	CASSDLRGPGELFF
TRBD1	TRBV11-3	NA	TRBJ2-3	TGTGCCAGCAGTCCCGGGACAGGGTCCACAGATACGCAGTATTTT	CASSPGTGSTDTQYF
NA	TRBV19	NA	TRBJ1-2	TGTGCCAGTAGTAACCTAGTTAACTATGGCTACACCTTC	CASSNLVNYGYTF
TRBD1	TRBV7-2	NA	TRBJ2-7	TGTGCCAGCAGCTTCTGGACAGGGTCCTACGAGCAGTACTTC	CASSFWTGSYEQYF
NA	TRBV10-3	NA	TRBJ1-6	TGTGCCATCAAGGGGGACGTTGGAGATTCACCCCTCCACTTT	CAIKGDVGDSPLHF
NA	TRBV7-2	NA	TRBJ1-6	TGTGCCAGCAGCCGTGAGGACACCTCACCCCTCCACTTT	CASSREDTSPLHF
NA	TRBV7-9	NA	TRBJ2-1	TGTGCCAGCAGCTTATACAGGGATGAGCAGTTCTTC	CASSLYRDEQFF
TRBD2	TRBV6-5	NA	TRBJ2-1	TGTGCCAGCAGTTACGCCGGACTAGTCGGTGGGAATGAGCAGTTCTTC	CASSYAGLVGGNEQFF
NA	TRBV18	NA	TRBJ1-5	TGTGCCAGCTCACAAAGGAGGGACAATCAGCCCCAGCATTTT	CASSQRRDNQPQHF
TRBD1	TRBV3-1/TRBV3-2	NA	TRBJ1-2	TGTGCCAGCAGCCAAGGGGGGACAGGGTGGAGGAGTGGCTACACCTTC	CASSQGGTGWRSGYTF
NA	TRBV2	NA	TRBJ2-5	TGTGCCAGCAGTGCCCCCCCGCAGGGGGAGACCCAGTACTTC	CASSAPPQGETQYF
NA	TRBV25-1	few	TRBJ2-7	TGTGCCAGCAAACCCCCCGGGAGCTACGAGCAGTACTTC	CASKPPGSYEQYF
NA	TRBV10-3	NA	TRBJ2-1	TGTGCCATCAGTCGGGGGAATGAGCAGTTCTTC	CAISRGNEQFF
NA	TRBV7-3	NA	TRBJ2-3	TGTGCCAGCAGCTCGGGGACAGCGGGGGCAGATACGCAGTATTTT	CASSSGTAGADTQYF
TRBD1	TRBV20-1	once	TRBJ1-2	TGCAGTGCAACAGGGGGCAATGGCTACACCTTC	CSATGGNGYTF
NA	TRBV6-1	few	TRBJ1-3	TGTGCCAGCATCCTCACAGGGACTGGAAACACCATATATTTT	CASILTGTGNTIYF
TRBD2	TRBV19	NA	TRBJ2-7	TGTGCCAGTAGTCCATATAGCGGGCGAGTCCCCTACGAGCAGTACTTC	CASSPYSGRVPYEQYF
NA	TRBV5-1	NA	TRBJ2-2	TGCGCCAGCAGTTCAGTGTTGAACACCGGGGAGCTGTTTTTT	CASSSVLNTGELFF
NA	TRBV6-5	few	TRBJ1-1	TGTGCCAGCAGTTCTAGGGGATACACTGAAGCTTTCTTT	CASSSRGYTEAFF
NA	TRBV19	NA	TRBJ2-7	TGTGCCAGTAGTAACAGGCCAAAGAACGAGCAGTACTTC	CASSNRPKNEQYF
NA	TRBV18	NA	TRBJ2-3	TGTGCCAGCTCACCACCGGTTGGGCACGACACAGATACGCAGTATTTT	CASSPPVGHDTDTQYF
NA	TRBV19	NA	TRBJ1-5	TGTGCCAGTAGTTCGGAGTCTCTTAGCAATCAGCCCCAGCATTTT	CASSSESLSNQPQHF
TRBD1	TRBV4-3	NA	TRBJ1-6	TGCGCCAGCAGCCCCGCCGGGACAGGGCGACCACCCCTCCACTTT	CASSPAGTGRPPLHF
TRBD2	TRBV10-1	NA	TRBJ2-3	TGCGCCAGCAGCCTATTAGCCCTCCTAGCGGGGCACACAGATACGCAGTATTTT	CASSLLALLAGHTDTQYF
NA	TRBV18	NA	TRBJ1-1	TGTGCCAGCTCACCTAACATGAACACTGAAGCTTTCTTT	CASSPNMNTEAFF
NA	TRBV5-1	NA	TRBJ1-2	TGCGCCAGCAGTTCTACAGACATCTCCTATGGCTACACCTTC	CASSSTDISYGYTF
NA	TRBV12-3/TRBV12-4	NA	TRBJ1-1	TGTGCCAGCGGAGTTTTCCGTGAAGCTTTCTTT	CASGVFREAFF
TRBD1	TRBV27	NA	TRBJ1-2	TGTGCCAGCAGTGCCAGGGACAGGGGGGGCTACACCTTC	CASSARDRGGYTF
NA	TRBV3-1/TRBV3-2	NA	TRBJ1-4	TGTGCCAGCAGCCAAGGAGTGAATGAAAAACTGTTTTTT	CASSQGVNEKLFF
NA	TRBV24-1	NA	TRBJ1-2	TGTGCCATCCGGGCCGGGAGGGGCTACACCTTC	CAIRAGRGYTF
NA	TRBV4-1	few	TRBJ2-7	TGCGCCAGCAGCCTTGAAATACAGAGCAACTCCTACGAGCAGTACTTC	CASSLEIQSNSYEQYF
TRBD2	TRBV18	NA	TRBJ2-5	TGTGCCAGCTCACCCCGTCTATCTAGCGGGGAAGAGACCCAGTACTTC	CASSPRLSSGEETQYF
NA	TRBV7-3	NA	TRBJ2-1	TGTGCCAGCAGCTTAGCCGCAGGGTTAAATGAGCAGTTCTTC	CASSLAAGLNEQFF
NA	TRBV2	NA	TRBJ2-2	TGTGCCAGCAGCACAGGGTCCGGGGAGCTGTTTTTT	CASSTGSGELFF
TRBD1	TRBV15	NA	TRBJ1-6	TGTGCCACCAGCAGAGATAGGTACAGGGGGAATTCACCCCTCCACTTT	CATSRDRYRGNSPLHF
TRBD2	TRBV2	NA	TRBJ2-1	TGTGCCAGCAGTGACGGACTAGTGTCGGCTGAGCAGTTCTTC	CASSDGLVSAEQFF
TRBD2	TRBV7-2	NA	TRBJ2-1	TGTGCCAGCAGCTTAGATTGGACTAGCGGGACTGTCAATGAGCAGTTCTTC	CASSLDWTSGTVNEQFF
TRBD1	TRBV12-3/TRBV12-4	few	TRBJ1-2	TGTGCAGTTGGGGCCAGGGGGCGGGGTGGCTACACCTTC	CAVGARGRGGYTF
TRBD1	TRBV6-5	NA	TRBJ2-3	TGTGCCAGCAGTTCGCCGGGACAGGGGGGAGCAGATACGCAGTATTTT	CASSSPGQGGADTQYF
NA	TRBV5-1	NA	TRBJ2-5	TGCGCCAGCAGCTTGAGGGACGGAGGGTCAGGGGAGACCCAGTACTTC	CASSLRDGGSGETQYF
TRBD1	TRBV7-9	NA	TRBJ2-7	TGTGCCAGCAGCGCGGTTTCAGGGGGCATAGAGTACTTC	CASSAVSGGIEYF
NA	TRBV2	NA	TRBJ1-1	TGTGCCAGCAGGAGGCGGGAGAACACTGAAGCTTTCTTT	CASRRRENTEAFF
TRBD1	TRBV7-2	NA	TRBJ1-5	TGTGCCAGCAGCTTACAATCCCCAGGGGGCGGGCAGCCCCAGCATTTT	CASSLQSPGGGQPQHF
NA	TRBV4-1	NA	TRBJ2-3	TGCGCCAGCACCCGACTGCCGATAGCGAGGATCACAGATACGCAGTATTTT	CASTRLPIARITDTQYF